One sample yielded the 25 T cell receptor beta chains listed below, sequenced in a study of a mutant IDH1 vaccine in newly diagnosed glioma. Their target antigens are unknown. Produced via immunoSEQ multiplex PCR; TCRdb's table is partial and in-frame only. The sample consists of roughly 52,000 clones, roughly 80% of them appearing once. Time point described: week 35, safety follow-up. The vaccine gave 300 ug of a 20-mer mutant IDH1 peptide subcutaneously per dose. The sequencing here drew on PBMCs, taken from a glioma patient whose treatment included an IDH1 peptide vaccine. The receptor set was obtained from a young woman with glioma.

This clone was seen more than once but under ten times. The V and J genes are TRBV4-3 and TRBJ2-5; TRBD1 aligns across 10 bases. After removal of 1 base from V and 5 bases from J, the junction contained 13 bases not matched to a gene. The CDR3 length is 18 residues. The germline gives CDR1 LGHNA, CDR2 YSLEER. The CDR3 sequence: CASSQVAPGGTGAETQYF. The CDR3 coding sequence is TGCGCCAGCAGCCAAGTGGCCCCGGGTGGGACAGGGGCGGAGACCCAGTACTTC.

The rearrangement joins TRBV30 to TRBJ2-2; tentatively, D is TRBD2 (6 bases). The CDR3 has 14 residues. Germline V CDR1 and CDR2: GTSNPN, SVGIG (reference sequence). Deletions cut 3 bases from V and 3 bases from J, with 11 bases between. DNA for the CDR3: TGTGCCTGGAGGGAGGGCAGCGACACCGGGGAGCTGTTTTTT. Translating gives CAWREGSDTGELFF.

This clone has only a few counts. V and J are TRBV27 and TRBJ1-2, with 7 bases aligning to TRBD1. Germline V gives CDR1 MNHEY, CDR2 SMNVEV (reference sequence). The junction had 11 bases not matched to a gene; V was cut back by 8 bases and J by 2 bases. CDR3 length: 15 amino acids. The CDR3 DNA reads as TGTGCCAGCGGAAAATTCGACAGGGCCAACTATGGCTACACCTTC. Its translation is CASGKFDRANYGYTF.

The chain links TRBV19 to TRBJ2-7; the match to TRBD1 covers 12 bases. This CDR3 comprises 14 residues. The trim removed 10 bases at V and 4 bases at J, leaving 8 bases unmatched. Germline V gives CDR1 LNHDA, CDR2 SQIVND (reference sequence). This CDR3 is CATQGTGGPYEQYF. The CDR3 DNA reads TGTGCCACCCAAGGGACAGGGGGCCCTTACGAGCAGTACTTC.

The chain links TRBV15 to TRBJ2-7; possibly TRBD1 for D (5 bases). The CDR3 totals 14 residues. V lost 0 bases and J lost 1, with 7 bases in between. Germline V gene lookup returns CDR1 LNHNV and CDR2 YYDKDF (reference sequence). CDR3 sequence reads: CATSRDRQSYEQYF. The CDR3 coding sequence is TGTGCCACCAGCAGAGACCGACAGTCCTACGAGCAGTACTTC. Supplemented by reference TRBV15 and TRBJ2-7, the full variable domain reads DAMVIQNPRYQVTQFGKPVTLSCSQTLNHNVMYWYQQKSSQAPKLLFHYYDKDFNNEADTPDNFQSRRPNTSFCFLDIRSPGLGDTAMYLCATSRDRQSYEQYFGPGTRLTVT.

This clone came up a few times. The chain uses TRBV19 and TRBJ1-1; possible D gene TRBD1, 6 bases. Germline lookup yields CDR1 LNHDA and CDR2 SQIVND (reference sequence). This CDR3 region has 13 residues. The V gene lost 1 base and the J gene lost 7 bases, with 10 bases spanning the gap. CDR3 protein: CASSIAATGEAFF. As DNA, the CDR3 is TGTGCCAGTAGTATAGCCGCGACAGGTGAAGCTTTCTTT.

This clone was detected once. The chain uses TRBV27 and TRBJ2-5; D might be TRBD2 (5 bases). CDR1 is MNHEY, CDR2 SMNVEV, per germline (reference sequence). V dropped 9 bases and J dropped 2 bases, with 25 bases sitting between them. This CDR3 region has 17 residues. CDR3 loop: CARLWLTLSGTQETQYF. DNA for the CDR3: TGTGCCAGGCTTTGGCTAACTTTAAGCGGAACTCAAGAGACCCAGTACTTC.

V gene TRBV6-6 combines with J gene TRBJ1-6, with 11 bases aligning to TRBD1. CDR3 size: 14 residues. The germline gives CDR1 MNHNY, CDR2 SVGAGI (reference sequence). V lost 5 bases, J lost 10 bases, and 4 bases stayed unmatched. The CDR3: CASSDGQGASPLHF. The CDR3 DNA sequence: TGTGCCAGCAGTGACGGACAGGGGGCATCACCCCTCCACTTT.

The V and J genes are TRBV19 and TRBJ2-5; TRBD1 matches 7 bases. Germline assignment: CDR1 LNHDA and CDR2 SQIVND (reference sequence). This CDR3 has 15 residues. After removal of 2 bases from V and 5 bases from J, the junction contained 8 bases not matched to a gene. Here the CDR3 DNA reads TGTGCCAGTAGTATAACAGGGGTGGTTGTGGAGACCCAGTACTTC. Encoded protein: CASSITGVVVETQYF.

The chain links TRBV19 to TRBJ2-2, with D possibly TRBD2 on 6 matching bases. The CDR3 is made up of 16 amino acids. Deletions cut 7 bases from V and 0 bases from J, with 15 bases between. From germline, CDR1 is LNHDA and CDR2 SQIVND (reference sequence). The CDR3 DNA is TGTGCCAGTATCCGTAGCGGCCCAGCGAACACCGGGGAGCTGTTTTTT. Translation gives CASIRSGPANTGELFF.

This clone showed up just a few times. The V and J genes are TRBV7-9 and TRBJ2-1; maybe TRBD2 (5 bases). There are 14 residues in the CDR3. The germline V gene encodes CDR1 SEHNR and CDR2 FQNEAQ (reference sequence). The V end was cut by 3 bases, the J end by 7 bases, with 13 bases between. CDR3 amino acids: CASSLSGTTNEQFF. DNA of the CDR3: TGTGCCAGCAGCTTGTCGGGAACGACGAATGAGCAGTTCTTC.

The V and J genes are TRBV7-2 and TRBJ1-1; no clear D gene. This CDR3 comprises 11 residues. Germline V CDR1 and CDR2: SGHTA, FQGNSA. V gave up 5 bases and J gave up 1 base, with 2 bases separating them. This chain's CDR3 is CASSENTEAFF. CDR3 DNA: TGTGCCAGCAGCGAGAACACTGAAGCTTTCTTT.

The genes are TRBV2 and TRBJ1-2; D possibly corresponds to TRBD1 (6 bases). Trimming left V 10 bases short and J 4 bases short, with 16 bases between. The CDR3 spans 13 residues. Germline V gives CDR1 SNHLY, CDR2 FYNNEI. The CDR3 DNA reads as TGTGCCACGAGCAGGAACAGGGCCTATGGCTACACCTTC. Amino acid sequence: CATSRNRAYGYTF. The full variable domain, rest sourced from reference TRBV2 and TRBJ1-2, is EPEVTQTPSHQVTQMGQEVILRCVPISNHLYFYWYRQILGQKVEFLVSFYNNEISEKSEIFDDQFSVERPDGSNFTLKIRSTKLEDSAMYFCATSRNRAYGYTFGSGTRLTVV.

The rearrangement uses TRBV7-2 and TRBJ1-4, with 8 nucleotides matching TRBD1. The CDR3 is made up of 11 amino acids. J lost 13 bases, V lost 5 bases, and 3 bases had no gene match. Germline CDR1 and CDR2: SGHTA and FQGNSA. The chain's CDR3 is CASSQGQGLFF. CDR3 bases: TGTGCCAGCAGCCAAGGACAGGGACTGTTTTTT.

The V gene is TRBV5-4, the J gene TRBJ2-2; possibly TRBD2 for D (6 bases). The CDR3 is 16 amino acids. V lost 2 bases, J lost 5 bases, and 16 bases lay in between. The germline V gene encodes CDR1 SGHNT and CDR2 YYREEE (reference sequence). The DNA for the CDR3 is TGTGCCAGCAGCTTACCGAGAACCGGGGGAACCGGGGAGCTGTTTTTT. This codes for CASSLPRTGGTGELFF.

This clone was detected once. V gene TRBV5-1 combines with J gene TRBJ1-1; 7 bases are shared with TRBD1. With 5 bases clipped from V and 6 bases from J, the junction kept 10 bases outside the gene matches. Germline values: CDR1 SGHRS, CDR2 YFSETQ. This CDR3 comprises 14 residues. The CDR3 DNA sequence: TGCGCCAGCAGTTTCGGGACAGCAAACCCTGAAGCTTTCTTT. It is translated as CASSFGTANPEAFF.

This clone was detected only once. The genes are TRBV7-8 and TRBJ1-2, with TRBD1 as a possible D gene (5 bases). In germline, CDR1 is SGHVS, CDR2 FQNEAQ. The ends were cut back, 4 bases at V and 2 bases at J, with 8 bases in the middle. The CDR3 length is 13 residues. CDR3: CASSWGRNYGYTF. The CDR3 DNA reads as TGTGCCAGCAGCTGGGGGAGGAACTATGGCTACACCTTC.

V and J are TRBV19 and TRBJ1-1; 7 bases align to TRBD1. The V segment lost 3 bases and the J segment 6 bases; nucleotides outside the gene matches: 7. CDR1 is LNHDA, CDR2 SQIVND, per germline (reference sequence). This CDR3 has 14 amino acids. The CDR3 coding sequence is TGTGCCAGTAGTATCAGGGGGGCGTACTCTGAAGCTTTCTTT. Translated: CASSIRGAYSEAFF.

The chain uses TRBV9 and TRBJ2-7; D gene ambiguous. This CDR3 is built from 13 residues. Germline V gene lookup returns CDR1 SGDLS and CDR2 YYNGEE. Trimming took 0 bases from V and 7 from J, leaving 11 bases between them. Here the CDR3 DNA reads TGTGCCAGCAGCGTAGCAACAGCCACGGAGCAGTACTTC. This sequence encodes CASSVATATEQYF.

V is TRBV5-1 and J is TRBJ2-5; a weak D match, TRBD1 (5 bases). Per germline, CDR1 SGHRS and CDR2 YFSETQ. The ends were cut back, 4 bases at V and 5 bases at J, with 12 bases in the middle. The CDR3 contains 13 residues. The CDR3 loop reads CASSVQGGETQYF. The DNA for the CDR3 is TGCGCCAGCAGCGTTCAGGGTGGGGAGACCCAGTACTTC.

This clone was counted between two and nine times. The rearrangement links TRBV9 to TRBJ1-1, with TRBD1 matching over 7 bases. V was pared by 4 bases and J by 4 bases, with 4 bases of the junction left unmatched. CDR1 is SGDLS and CDR2 is YYNGEE in the germline V gene. The CDR3 totals 13 residues. The CDR3 DNA follows: TGTGCCAGCAGCCGGACAGGCGCCACTGAAGCTTTCTTT. Residues: CASSRTGATEAFF. Based on the CDR3 plus reference TRBV9 and TRBJ1-1, the full variable domain is DSGVTQTPKHLITATGQRVTLRCSPRSGDLSVYWYQQSLDQGLQFLIQYYNGEERAKGNILERFSAQQFPDLHSELNLSSLELGDSALYFCASSRTGATEAFFGQGTRLTVV.

V usage is TRBV29-1 and J usage is TRBJ2-1, with a weak D call TRBD1 (6 bases). The CDR3 is 11 amino acids. Germline values: CDR1 SQVTM, CDR2 ANQGSEA. The ends were cut back, 4 bases at V and 10 bases at J, with 11 bases in the middle. The CDR3 protein is CSVVQGEEQFF. Here the CDR3 DNA reads TGCAGCGTTGTACAGGGAGAAGAGCAGTTCTTC.

The chain couples TRBV6-5 to TRBJ2-5, with 8 bases identical to TRBD2. Losses at the gene ends were 4 bases for V and 6 bases for J; bases not matched to a gene: 4. The CDR3 totals 13 residues. The germline gives CDR1 MNHEY, CDR2 SVGAGI. The CDR3 protein is CASSSGLAKTQYF. The CDR3 bases are TGTGCCAGCAGTTCTGGACTAGCTAAGACCCAGTACTTC.

The count of this clone is one. This chain joins TRBV12-5 and TRBJ1-3; 8 nucleotides line up with TRBD1. The CDR3 sequence is 15 residues long. Germline V gene lookup returns CDR1 LGHNT and CDR2 FRNRAP. With V trimmed by 1 base and J by 3 bases, 2 bases remained unmatched. The CDR3 loop is CASGLGTGSGNTIYF. The CDR3 DNA reads as TGTGCTAGTGGTTTGGGGACAGGGAGTGGAAACACCATATATTTT.

The chain joins TRBV9 to TRBJ2-5, with D possibly matching TRBD1 (7 bases). CDR1 is SGDLS and CDR2 is YYNGEE in the germline V gene. Trimming cost V 2 bases and J 5 bases, with 16 bases left between them. The CDR3 loop spans 15 amino acids. The CDR3 DNA reads TGTGCCAGCAGCGTCTACAGGGGAGGCATGGAGACCCAGTACTTC. Translated: CASSVYRGGMETQYF.